The 27 T cell receptor beta chains in this list originate from one sample, sequenced in a study of cytomegalovirus exposure and HLA in healthy donors. The primer mix had 60 Vbeta and 13 Jbeta primers. TCRdb's copy holds only in-frame clones and misses some; the assay was immunoSEQ multiplex PCR. In the table there are 150,000 or so clones, around 68% of which are singletons. Material for sequencing was PBMCs. These receptors all stem from a man aged 25 to 40 in good health and CMV-seronegative.

The chain combines TRBV19 with TRBJ1-2; D is possibly TRBD1 (5 bases). V lost 6 bases and J lost 4, with 12 bases in between. This CDR3 spans 13 amino acids. Germline lookup yields CDR1 LNHDA and CDR2 SQIVND (reference sequence). The DNA of the CDR3 is TGTGCCAGTAGAGTGGGGCTTCGCTATGGCTACACCTTC. As protein: CASRVGLRYGYTF.

The CDR3 DNA follows: TGTGGGGCAGGGCAAGACTCTGGAAACACCATATATTTT. It yields the protein CGAGQDSGNTIYF. The genes are TRBV30 and TRBJ1-3; possibly TRBD1 for D (5 bases). The CDR3 runs 13 residues. Germline V lookup: CDR1 GTSNPN, CDR2 SVGIG (reference sequence).

This chain uses TRBV4-1 with TRBJ2-6; D possibly corresponds to TRBD1 (6 bases). This CDR3 has 19 residues. Trimming removed 5 bases from V and 0 bases from J, with 20 bases in between. The germline V gene has CDR1 MGHRA and CDR2 YSYEKL. The CDR3 is CASSGPQGSRPSGANVLTF. CDR3 DNA: TGCGCCAGCAGCGGGCCACAGGGTTCACGCCCCTCTGGGGCCAACGTCCTGACTTTC.

The chain has TRBV2 and TRBJ2-4; D possibly corresponds to TRBD1 (6 bases). Germline loops: CDR1 SNHLY, CDR2 FYNNEI. Trimming left V 1 base short and J 6 bases short, with 16 bases between. The CDR3 sequence is 16 residues long. CDR3 loop: CASSEEGGRGGNIQYF. As DNA, the CDR3 is TGTGCCAGCAGTGAAGAGGGCGGCAGAGGGGGAAACATTCAGTACTTC.

The chain is built from TRBV27 and TRBJ2-7; D is unresolved. Per germline, CDR1 MNHEY and CDR2 SMNVEV (reference sequence). This CDR3 has 18 amino acids. The ends were cut back, 1 base at V and 3 bases at J, with 22 bases in the middle. CDR3 DNA: TGTGCCAGCAGTTTATTTGGTTTGCTAGGCAACGAAAACTACGAGCAGTACTTC. Protein sequence: CASSLFGLLGNENYEQYF.

A few counts support this clone. The chain carries TRBV10-3 and TRBJ2-7; 7 bases map to TRBD1. The trim removed 6 bases at V and 6 bases at J, leaving 5 bases unmatched. The germline V gene encodes CDR1 ENHRY and CDR2 SYGVKD. The CDR3 spans 12 residues. The DNA of the CDR3 is TGTGCCATCAGCCTGACAGGGATCGAGCAGTACTTC. It encodes CAISLTGIEQYF.

This chain connects TRBV27 to TRBJ2-5, with TRBD1 matching over 7 bases. This CDR3 has 13 residues. Germline trimming cut 5 bases from V and 1 base from J; bases unmatched to any gene: 1. Germline V lookup: CDR1 MNHEY, CDR2 SMNVEV (reference sequence). The CDR3 is CASSRDSQETQYF. In nucleotides, the CDR3 is TGTGCCAGCAGTCGGGACAGCCAAGAGACCCAGTACTTC.

V and J are TRBV18 and TRBJ1-1; TRBD1 matches 12 bases. With V trimmed by 0 bases and J by 5 bases, 7 bases remained unmatched. Germline-derived CDR1 and CDR2 are KGHSH and LQKENI. CDR3 length equals 17 residues. This chain's CDR3 is CASSPPGQGAGGTEAFF. The CDR3 DNA is TGTGCCAGCTCACCACCGGGACAGGGGGCTGGTGGAACTGAAGCTTTCTTT.

V and J are TRBV9 and TRBJ1-1; 7 nucleotides line up with TRBD1. J lost 4 bases, V lost 3 bases, and 0 bases had no gene match. Germline CDR1 SGDLS, CDR2 YYNGEE. The CDR3 spans 12 residues. CDR3 sequence (DNA): TGTGCCAGCAGCGCAGGGGGCACTGAAGCTTTCTTT. Translation: CASSAGGTEAFF.

The J gene is TRBJ2-2, the V gene TRBV28; 8 nucleotides line up with TRBD1. The trim removed 3 bases at V and 7 bases at J, leaving 13 bases unmatched. Germline V gene lookup returns CDR1 MDHEN and CDR2 SYDVKM. The CDR3 extends over 17 amino acids. The CDR3 is CASSFGGQTGEDGELFF. CDR3 nucleotide sequence: TGTGCCAGCAGTTTTGGGGGTCAGACAGGGGAGGACGGGGAGCTGTTTTTT.

This clone was observed a single time. The chain combines TRBV29-1 with TRBJ2-7, with 12 bases fitting TRBD1. V dropped 6 bases and J dropped 5; count of bases not matched to a gene: 5. The germline V gene encodes CDR1 SQVTM and CDR2 ANQGSEA. CDR3 length equals 13 residues. CDR3: CSVGDRGQDEQYF. Here the CDR3 DNA reads TGCAGCGTGGGGGACAGGGGGCAAGACGAGCAGTACTTC.

The chain couples TRBV6-5 to TRBJ2-7; unclear D gene. The CDR3 extends over 13 amino acids. Germline CDR1 MNHEY, CDR2 SVGAGI. The ends were cut back, 5 bases at V and 6 bases at J, with 14 bases in the middle. The CDR3 nucleotides are TGTGCCAGCAGTGCTAAGCGTTCTGGCGAGCAGTACTTC. This encodes CASSAKRSGEQYF.

The CDR3 DNA sequence: TGTGCCAGCAGTCTGGACAGTCAAGTTGGAGAGACCCAGTACTTC. Its protein is CASSLDSQVGETQYF. The chain combines TRBV2 with TRBJ2-5; possible D gene TRBD1, 6 bases. This CDR3 is 15 amino acids long. In germline, CDR1 is SNHLY, CDR2 FYNNEI. Trimming left V 5 bases short and J 4 bases short, with 17 bases between.

The chain links TRBV6-5 to TRBJ2-7; 7 nucleotides match TRBD2. Trimming cost V 0 bases and J 2 bases; bases outside gene matches: 7. CDR1 is MNHEY and CDR2 is SVGAGI in the germline V gene. The CDR3 covers 16 residues. For the CDR3, the DNA is TGTGCCAGCAGTTACTCGTTGGGGGGGGTCACCTACGAGCAGTACTTC. Translation gives CASSYSLGGVTYEQYF.

The chain couples TRBV7-3 to TRBJ2-3, with D possibly being TRBD1 (5 bases). With the DNA end fitting TRBJ2-1 better, the J assignment may be wrong. The CDR3 is 14 residues long. The germline V gene encodes CDR1 SGHTA and CDR2 FQGTGA. The CDR3 nucleotides are TGTGCCAGCAGCTTAACGGTAGGGGCCGGTGAGCAGTTCTTC. Its translation: CASSLTVGAGEQFF.

The count of this clone is one. This chain uses TRBV15 with TRBJ1-1, with 9 positions matching TRBD1. The J segment lost 3 bases and the V segment lost 5 bases, leaving 4 bases of the junction unmatched. Germline V gene data show CDR1 as LNHNV and CDR2 as YYDKDF (reference sequence). There are 14 residues in the CDR3. CDR3 loop: CATSRDRADTEAFF. CDR3 in DNA: TGTGCCACCAGCCGGGACAGGGCGGACACTGAAGCTTTCTTT.

The rearrangement links TRBV29-1 to TRBJ1-2; no reliable D call. V lost 4 bases and J 1 base, leaving 4 bases between the germline ends. From germline, CDR1 is SQVTM and CDR2 ANQGSEA. CDR3 length: 11 amino acids. The CDR3 here is CSVVSNYGYTF. The CDR3 coding sequence is TGCAGCGTTGTTAGTAACTATGGCTACACCTTC.

CDR3 in amino acids: CSGGQGRREQYF. The DNA for the CDR3 is TGCAGCGGGGGACAGGGTAGGCGCGAGCAGTACTTC. The chain couples TRBV29-1 to TRBJ2-7; 9 nucleotides agree with TRBD1. CDR3 length equals 12 residues. Germline V gene sequence: CDR1 SQVTM, CDR2 ANQGSEA. J lost 6 bases, V lost 7 bases, and 7 bases had no gene match.

This sequence joins TRBV7-9 and TRBJ2-5, with 15 bases identical to TRBD2. This CDR3 is built from 17 residues. V was clipped by 5 bases and J by 1 base; unmatched bases: 5. Germline CDR1 SEHNR, CDR2 FQNEAQ (reference sequence). Here the CDR3 reads CASSTGTSGGIQETQYF. The CDR3 region has the DNA TGTGCCAGCAGCACCGGGACTAGCGGGGGGATCCAAGAGACCCAGTACTTC.

This chain connects TRBV5-1 to TRBJ2-2; no clear D gene. Germline V gene sequence: CDR1 SGHRS, CDR2 YFSETQ. V shed 1 base and J shed 1 base, with 2 bases lying between them. The CDR3 covers 13 residues. DNA for the CDR3: TGCGCCAGCAGCTTGCAGAACACCGGGGAGCTGTTTTTT. Its translation: CASSLQNTGELFF.

This rearrangement joins TRBV4-3 to TRBJ1-5; maybe TRBD1 (5 bases). CDR3 length: 16 amino acids. The germline gives CDR1 LGHNA, CDR2 YSLEER. V dropped 4 bases and J dropped 1 base, with 14 bases sitting between them. CDR3 bases: TGCGCCAGCAGCCCCCAAGCAGGGATAAGCAATCAGCCCCAGCATTTT. It yields the protein CASSPQAGISNQPQHF.

V and J are TRBV5-1 and TRBJ2-7; TRBD2 is a possible D gene (5 bases). V was cut by 3 bases and J by 6 bases, with 13 bases left in between. Germline V gene lookup returns CDR1 SGHRS and CDR2 YFSETQ. This CDR3 spans 13 amino acids. The CDR3 coding sequence is TGCGCCAGCAGCTCACTAGGGTTGGCCGAGCAGTACTTC. Translating it yields CASSSLGLAEQYF.

This sequence joins TRBV5-1 and TRBJ1-1; 9 positions match TRBD1. Germline V gives CDR1 SGHRS, CDR2 YFSETQ. The CDR3 length is 16 residues. The junction had 12 bases not matched to a gene; V was cut back by 9 bases and J by 0 bases. The chain's CDR3 is CATKTGTGSLNTEAFF. CDR3 DNA sequence: TGCGCCACCAAAACCGGGACAGGGAGTTTGAACACTGAAGCTTTCTTT.

This chain uses TRBV2 with TRBJ2-3; a possible D gene is TRBD1 (5 bases). The germline gives CDR1 SNHLY, CDR2 FYNNEI. This CDR3 region has 14 residues. Trimming stripped 4 bases from V and 4 bases from J, with 12 bases between. DNA for the CDR3: TGTGCCAGCAGTGGATGGCAGGGCGCAGATACGCAGTATTTT. It translates to CASSGWQGADTQYF.

The chain joins TRBV28 to TRBJ2-1; 12 nucleotides agree with TRBD1. Germline assignment: CDR1 MDHEN and CDR2 SYDVKM. The CDR3 length is 17 residues. The J segment lost 7 bases and the V segment lost 1 base, leaving 8 bases of the junction unmatched. The CDR3: CASSLLSGQGARNEQFF. DNA for the CDR3: TGTGCCAGCAGTTTATTGTCGGGACAGGGGGCTAGGAATGAGCAGTTCTTC. The whole variable domain, remainder taken from reference TRBV28 and TRBJ2-1, is DVKVTQSSRYLVKRTGEKVFLECVQDMDHENMFWYRQDPGLGLRLIYFSYDVKMKEKGDIPEGYSVSREKKERFSLILESASTNQTSMYLCASSLLSGQGARNEQFFGPGTRLTVL.

The chain combines TRBV4-2 with TRBJ2-4, with 10 bases lining up with TRBD2. The CDR3 runs 14 residues. Germline V gene sequence: CDR1 LGHNA, CDR2 YNFKEQ. With 4 bases clipped from V and 7 bases from J, the junction kept 4 bases outside the gene matches. CDR3 sequence reads: CASSLAGGRNIQYF. CDR3 nucleotide sequence: TGTGCCAGCAGCCTAGCGGGGGGCCGGAACATTCAGTACTTC.

V gene TRBV7-9 combines with J gene TRBJ1-6; D unclear. The CDR3 runs to 13 residues. Germline V CDR1 and CDR2: SEHNR, FQNEAQ (reference sequence). V gave up 1 base and J gave up 11 bases, with 9 bases separating them. DNA for the CDR3: TGTGCCAGCAGCTTAGGGGTCGAGGCACCCCTCCACTTT. Translating gives CASSLGVEAPLHF.